Below are 2 T cell receptor beta chains sequenced from a single sample in a study of brain T cells in children with intractable seizures. Using immunoSEQ multiplex PCR, the repertoire was profiled, and TCRdb retains in-frame clones only, with some absent. Of about 340,000 clones in the sample, nearly 95% were seen once. Stated time point: blood from clinic visit 5 months post-surgery; TSC patient then seizure free. The material was peripheral blood, obtained roughly 5 months after surgery. Receptors were obtained from a boy under two years old with tuberous sclerosis and intractable seizures.

The chain links TRBV7-2 to TRBJ2-7, with 8 bases aligning to TRBD2. This CDR3 contains 13 residues. Germline CDR1 and CDR2: SGHTA and FQGNSA. Germline trimming cut 2 bases from V and 3 bases from J; bases unmatched to any gene: 0. The CDR3 reads CASSLTSGYEQYF. The CDR3, as DNA: TGTGCCAGCAGCTTAACTAGCGGCTACGAGCAGTACTTC.

The chain recombines TRBV6-6 with TRBJ1-1, with D possibly TRBD1 on 5 matching bases. V lost 6 bases and J 5 bases, leaving 16 bases between the germline ends. CDR1 is MNHNY, CDR2 SVGAGI, per germline (reference sequence). The CDR3 spans 14 residues. The CDR3: CASRWDPQKTEAFF. The DNA for the CDR3 is TGTGCCAGCAGATGGGACCCTCAGAAGACTGAAGCTTTCTTT.